These T cell receptor beta chains were read from a single sample in a study of beta chain features in type 1 diabetes. Here immunoSEQ multiplex PCR was the method, and the copy in TCRdb shows in-frame clones only, minus some. The sample carries about 390,000 clones, over 8.5% recorded once. Sample: central memory CD4+ T cells from blood. These receptors originate from a man aged 25-40 years with type 1 diabetes. Each CDR3 is given with its conserved first and last residue. Each record gives: D gene, V gene, clone size, J gene, CDR3 protein, CDR3 DNA. The D gene is left open where the match is weak. A row's size may be missing; if present it is once, few, many or a size class.

D gene: TRBD2
V gene: TRBV5-6
clone size: few
J gene: TRBJ2-7
CDR3 protein: CASSLKIRLAGSSYEQYF
CDR3 DNA: TGTGCCAGCAGCTTGAAAATCCGACTAGCGGGCAGCTCCTACGAGCAGTACTTC

D gene: -
V gene: TRBV6-1
clone size: -
J gene: TRBJ1-2
CDR3 protein: CASNPTGEYGYTF
CDR3 DNA: TGTGCCAGCAACCCGACAGGCGAATATGGCTACACCTTC

D gene: TRBD2
V gene: TRBV7-9
clone size: -
J gene: TRBJ2-5
CDR3 protein: CASSFLGLAGGETQYF
CDR3 DNA: TGTGCCAGCAGCTTCTTAGGGCTAGCGGGAGGAGAGACCCAGTACTTC

D gene: -
V gene: TRBV30
clone size: -
J gene: TRBJ1-2
CDR3 protein: CAWSRTVANYGYTF
CDR3 DNA: TGTGCCTGGAGTAGGACCGTAGCTAACTATGGCTACACCTTC

D gene: -
V gene: TRBV7-2
clone size: many
J gene: TRBJ2-1
CDR3 protein: CASSLAFSDYNEQFF
CDR3 DNA: TGTGCCAGCAGCTTAGCTTTTTCGGACTACAATGAGCAGTTCTTC

D gene: -
V gene: TRBV28
clone size: once
J gene: TRBJ1-2
CDR3 protein: CASSSPDRPTNYGYTF
CDR3 DNA: TGTGCCAGCAGTTCCCCAGACAGGCCGACTAACTATGGCTACACCTTC

D gene: -
V gene: TRBV7-2
clone size: -
J gene: TRBJ2-5
CDR3 protein: CASSLRVPETQYF
CDR3 DNA: TGTGCCAGCAGCTTGAGGGTCCCAGAGACCCAGTACTTC

D gene: TRBD1
V gene: TRBV6-5
clone size: -
J gene: TRBJ2-7
CDR3 protein: CASRTRGREQYF
CDR3 DNA: TGTGCCAGCAGGACGAGGGGGCGGGAGCAGTACTTC

D gene: TRBD1
V gene: TRBV2
clone size: -
J gene: TRBJ2-7
CDR3 protein: CASRGQGHSYEQYF
CDR3 DNA: TGTGCCAGCAGGGGACAGGGACACTCCTACGAGCAGTACTTC

D gene: -
V gene: TRBV25-1
clone size: -
J gene: TRBJ2-3
CDR3 protein: CASSELRTTVEGSYTQYF
CDR3 DNA: TGTGCCAGCAGTGAATTAAGAACCACTGTGGAGGGGTCGTATACGCAGTATTTT

D gene: -
V gene: TRBV28
clone size: many
J gene: TRBJ1-2
CDR3 protein: CASSGNLNNGYTF
CDR3 DNA: TGTGCCAGCAGTGGAAACTTAAATAACGGCTACACCTTC

D gene: TRBD2
V gene: TRBV5-8
clone size: few
J gene: TRBJ2-4
CDR3 protein: CASSPGGIAGGPSIQYF
CDR3 DNA: TGTGCCAGCAGCCCCGGTGGGATAGCGGGAGGGCCTAGCATTCAGTACTTC

D gene: -
V gene: TRBV28
clone size: -
J gene: TRBJ1-1
CDR3 protein: CASSLSGLGARDTEAFF
CDR3 DNA: TGTGCCAGCAGTTTATCCGGGTTAGGGGCGCGAGACACTGAAGCTTTCTTT

D gene: -
V gene: TRBV6-9
clone size: few
J gene: TRBJ2-3
CDR3 protein: CASYDRFTDTQYF
CDR3 DNA: TGTGCCAGCTATGACAGGTTCACAGATACGCAGTATTTT

D gene: TRBD1
V gene: TRBV7-2
clone size: few
J gene: TRBJ2-7
CDR3 protein: CASSSQGQGPYEQYF
CDR3 DNA: TGTGCCAGCAGCTCTCAAGGACAGGGACCTTACGAGCAGTACTTC

D gene: TRBD2
V gene: TRBV6-1
clone size: -
J gene: TRBJ2-3
CDR3 protein: CASSGGLAGFSTDTQYF
CDR3 DNA: TGTGCCAGCAGTGGGGGACTAGCGGGATTTAGCACAGATACGCAGTATTTT

D gene: -
V gene: TRBV5-1
clone size: few
J gene: TRBJ2-1
CDR3 protein: CASSLWGAGANEQFF
CDR3 DNA: TGCGCCAGCAGCTTGTGGGGCGCAGGGGCCAATGAGCAGTTCTTC

D gene: TRBD1
V gene: TRBV19
clone size: few
J gene: TRBJ2-2
CDR3 protein: CASARQGVDTGELFF
CDR3 DNA: TGTGCCAGTGCAAGACAGGGGGTGGACACCGGGGAGCTGTTTTTT

D gene: TRBD2
V gene: TRBV28
clone size: few
J gene: TRBJ2-7
CDR3 protein: CASQVPSGRTYEQYF
CDR3 DNA: TGTGCCAGCCAAGTCCCTAGCGGGAGGACCTACGAGCAGTACTTC

D gene: TRBD1
V gene: TRBV6-1
clone size: -
J gene: TRBJ1-4
CDR3 protein: CAISESDRGTEKLFF
CDR3 DNA: TGTGCCATCAGTGAGTCAGACAGGGGGACTGAAAAACTGTTTTTT

D gene: TRBD1
V gene: TRBV7-9
clone size: few
J gene: TRBJ1-2
CDR3 protein: CASRWDRDGYTF
CDR3 DNA: TGTGCCAGCAGATGGGACAGGGATGGCTACACCTTC

D gene: TRBD2
V gene: TRBV7-3
clone size: -
J gene: TRBJ2-5
CDR3 protein: CASSLTGGGETQYF
CDR3 DNA: TGTGCCAGCAGCTTAACCGGGGGAGGGGAGACCCAGTACTTC

D gene: -
V gene: TRBV7-9
clone size: many
J gene: TRBJ2-2
CDR3 protein: CASSFGQGDTGELFF
CDR3 DNA: TGTGCCAGCAGCTTCGGGCAGGGTGACACCGGGGAGCTGTTTTTT

D gene: -
V gene: TRBV7-7
clone size: few
J gene: TRBJ2-3
CDR3 protein: CASSPGTTDTQYF
CDR3 DNA: TGTGCCAGCAGCCCCGGGACTACAGATACGCAGTATTTT

D gene: TRBD2
V gene: TRBV5-1
clone size: -
J gene: TRBJ2-3
CDR3 protein: CASSFAPGLESDTQYF
CDR3 DNA: TGCGCCAGCAGCTTTGCACCGGGACTAGAATCAGATACGCAGTATTTT

D gene: -
V gene: TRBV28
clone size: -
J gene: TRBJ1-2
CDR3 protein: CASTLTGTNYGYTF
CDR3 DNA: TGTGCCAGCACCCTAACCGGGACTAACTATGGCTACACCTTC

D gene: TRBD1
V gene: TRBV7-2
clone size: few
J gene: TRBJ2-7
CDR3 protein: CASSLVQGATPEQYF
CDR3 DNA: TGTGCCAGCAGCTTGGTCCAGGGGGCCACGCCCGAGCAGTACTTC

D gene: -
V gene: TRBV7-3
clone size: -
J gene: TRBJ2-2
CDR3 protein: CASSLSSAGELFF
CDR3 DNA: TGTGCCAGCAGCTTAAGCAGCGCCGGGGAGCTGTTTTTT

D gene: -
V gene: TRBV19
clone size: many
J gene: TRBJ1-1
CDR3 protein: CASSKIPNTEAFF
CDR3 DNA: TGTGCCAGTAGCAAAATTCCGAACACTGAAGCTTTCTTT

D gene: TRBD1
V gene: TRBV4-1
clone size: -
J gene: TRBJ1-3
CDR3 protein: CASSPRDRLSSGNTIYF
CDR3 DNA: TGCGCCAGCAGCCCCCGGGACAGGCTTAGCTCTGGAAACACCATATATTTT

D gene: -
V gene: TRBV25-1
clone size: -
J gene: TRBJ2-7
CDR3 protein: CATLRGADEQYF
CDR3 DNA: TGTGCCACCCTCCGCGGGGCCGACGAGCAGTACTTC

D gene: -
V gene: TRBV19
clone size: -
J gene: TRBJ1-5
CDR3 protein: CASSVVNSNQPQHF
CDR3 DNA: TGTGCCAGTAGTGTGGTTAATAGCAATCAGCCCCAGCATTTT

D gene: -
V gene: TRBV12-5
clone size: few
J gene: TRBJ1-2
CDR3 protein: CASGLMLRSTYGYTF
CDR3 DNA: TGTGCTAGTGGTTTGATGTTGAGATCGACCTATGGCTACACCTTC

D gene: -
V gene: TRBV29-1
clone size: -
J gene: TRBJ2-7
CDR3 protein: CSVGPEGGGEQYF
CDR3 DNA: TGCAGCGTTGGTCCTGAAGGGGGGGGCGAGCAGTACTTC

D gene: TRBD1
V gene: TRBV10-3
clone size: few
J gene: TRBJ2-7
CDR3 protein: CAISESGTGTGSSYEQYF
CDR3 DNA: TGTGCCATCAGTGAGTCGGGGACAGGGACGGGGAGCTCCTACGAGCAGTACTTC

D gene: -
V gene: TRBV6-1
clone size: few
J gene: TRBJ2-7
CDR3 protein: CASSFTEFDEQYF
CDR3 DNA: TGTGCCAGCAGTTTTACCGAGTTCGACGAGCAGTACTTC

D gene: -
V gene: TRBV6-5
clone size: -
J gene: TRBJ2-2
CDR3 protein: CASSPTRGTGELFF
CDR3 DNA: TGTGCCAGCAGCCCCACTAGAGGGACCGGGGAGCTGTTTTTT

D gene: TRBD2
V gene: TRBV7-9
clone size: -
J gene: TRBJ2-1
CDR3 protein: CASSLTSGPYNEQFF
CDR3 DNA: TGTGCCAGCAGCTTGACTAGCGGGCCCTACAATGAGCAGTTCTTC

D gene: TRBD2
V gene: TRBV7-2
clone size: few
J gene: TRBJ2-1
CDR3 protein: CASSSPTTSGRSSYNEQFF
CDR3 DNA: TGTGCCAGCAGCTCACCGACGACTAGCGGGAGGAGCTCCTACAATGAGCAGTTCTTC

D gene: TRBD2
V gene: TRBV4-3
clone size: few
J gene: TRBJ2-1
CDR3 protein: CASSRGTSGRDEQFF
CDR3 DNA: TGCGCCAGCAGCCGCGGGACTAGCGGGAGGGATGAGCAGTTCTTC

D gene: TRBD1
V gene: TRBV29-1
clone size: many
J gene: TRBJ1-4
CDR3 protein: CSVDEGQGGEKLFF
CDR3 DNA: TGCAGCGTTGATGAGGGACAGGGGGGTGAAAAACTGTTTTTT

D gene: -
V gene: TRBV9
clone size: few
J gene: TRBJ1-3
CDR3 protein: CASSVDLGDSGNTIYF
CDR3 DNA: TGTGCCAGCAGCGTAGACTTAGGAGACTCTGGAAACACCATATATTTT

D gene: TRBD2
V gene: TRBV11-2
clone size: -
J gene: TRBJ2-7
CDR3 protein: CASSPRSEGLGAYEQYF
CDR3 DNA: TGTGCCAGCAGCCCGAGATCTGAGGGACTAGGGGCCTACGAGCAGTACTTC

D gene: -
V gene: TRBV6-6
clone size: -
J gene: TRBJ2-3
CDR3 protein: CASSPSVVDTQYF
CDR3 DNA: TGTGCCAGCAGCCCATCGGTTGTGGATACGCAGTATTTT

D gene: TRBD1
V gene: TRBV11-2
clone size: -
J gene: TRBJ1-5
CDR3 protein: CASSAGQGLYQPQHF
CDR3 DNA: TGTGCCAGCAGCGCGGGACAGGGTCTTTATCAGCCCCAGCATTTT

D gene: -
V gene: TRBV7-3
clone size: many
J gene: TRBJ2-3
CDR3 protein: CASSLRAADTQYF
CDR3 DNA: TGTGCCAGCAGCTTAAGGGCGGCTGATACGCAGTATTTT

D gene: -
V gene: TRBV7-2
clone size: few
J gene: TRBJ2-1
CDR3 protein: CASSQAAYNEQFF
CDR3 DNA: TGTGCCAGCAGCCAAGCGGCCTACAATGAGCAGTTCTTC

D gene: TRBD1
V gene: TRBV6-5
clone size: -
J gene: TRBJ2-2
CDR3 protein: CASSQGQATGELFF
CDR3 DNA: TGTGCCAGCAGTCAGGGACAGGCCACCGGGGAGCTGTTTTTT